These 10 T cell receptor beta chains came from one sample sequenced in a study of PD-1 blockade in classical Hodgkin lymphoma (TCRdb year 2020). Receptor libraries were prepared by the immunoSEQ multiplex PCR assay. The table was pulled from immuneACCESS by TCRdb, which kept in-frame rearrangements only. Such tables lose some clones; where checked, under half of the loss comes from unresolved V genes, and the rest has no known cause. The sample table lists 25,000 to 35,000 clones, less than 85% of them with a count of one. About 0.6% of the sample goes to the ten largest clones. This sample's time point label indicates: cycle 4 day 1 (C4D1), after 6 weeks of nivolumab. Every trial patient had relapsed after autologous stem cell transplantation, and cohorts A, B and C differed in prior brentuximab vedotin exposure. CD4+ T cells were purified from thawed PBMCs by magnetic negative selection with a Miltenyi CD4+ T cell isolation kit.

The specimen was CD4+ T cells from blood, collected before the fourth cycle of nivolumab. The receptor set was obtained from a human donor with classical Hodgkin lymphoma.

The gene calls are TRBV6-5 and TRBJ2-3; D not resolved. Looked up from germline, CDR1 is MNHEY and CDR2 is SVGAGI. The CDR3 runs 15 residues. The V end lost 2 bases, the J end lost 0 bases, and 9 bases lay between the germline ends. The CDR3 loop is CASSYKGTSTDTQYF. Here the CDR3 DNA reads TGTGCCAGCAGTTACAAGGGAACAAGCACAGATACGCAGTATTTT.

This clone was picked up a small number of times. The V call is TRBV7-8, the J call TRBJ2-3; D is tentatively TRBD1 or TRBD2 (5 bases each). The CDR3 consists of 16 residues. Trimming shortened V by 3 bases and J by 0 bases, and 13 bases separated the two germline ends. Per the germline V gene, CDR1 is SGHVS and CDR2 is FQNEAQ. The CDR3 nucleotides read TGTGCCAGCAGCTTCATGGGACGGTCTAGCACAGATACGCAGTATTTT. This codes for CASSFMGRSSTDTQYF.

The V gene is TRBV6-5, the J gene TRBJ1-3, with D possibly being TRBD1 (5 bases). CDR1 is MNHEY and CDR2 is SVGAGI in the germline V gene. With 5 bases removed from V and 0 bases from J, the gap between germline ends came to 8 bases. The CDR3 spans 14 residues. CDR3 in amino acids: CASSPGTSGNTIYF. The DNA of the CDR3 is TGTGCCAGCAGTCCTGGGACCTCTGGAAACACCATATATTTT.

This chain connects TRBV7-9 to TRBJ1-1; 10 bases match TRBD1. The CDR3 runs to 14 residues. V lost 5 bases, J lost 6 bases, and 6 bases stayed unmatched. Germline CDR1 reads SEHNR; CDR2 reads FQNEAQ (reference sequence). CDR3 loop: CASSTRDRGAEAFF. For the CDR3, the DNA is TGTGCCAGCAGCACGCGGGACAGGGGAGCTGAAGCTTTCTTT.

This chain uses TRBV19 with TRBJ2-3; 11 nucleotides match TRBD2. CDR3 length equals 14 residues. Trimming removed 3 bases from V and 5 bases from J; junction bases left unmatched: 1. Germline V gene lookup returns CDR1 LNHDA and CDR2 SQIVND (reference sequence). CDR3 nucleotides: TGTGCCAGTAGTATCGGACTAGCGGGAGATACGCAGTATTTT. This gives the protein CASSIGLAGDTQYF.

V is TRBV7-3 and J is TRBJ1-1, with 8 bases aligning to TRBD1. Germline-derived CDR1 and CDR2 are SGHTA and FQGTGA. The CDR3 is 14 residues long. Trimming cost V 4 bases and J 1 base; bases outside gene matches: 2. The CDR3 protein is CASSSQGANTEAFF. As DNA, the CDR3 is TGTGCCAGCAGCTCTCAGGGGGCGAACACTGAAGCTTTCTTT.

This sequence joins TRBV4-2 and TRBJ1-5; D unclear. Trimming took off 0 bases at V and 1 base at J, with 7 bases between the two ends. The CDR3 contains 15 residues. Looked up from germline, CDR1 is LGHNA and CDR2 is YNFKEQ. The CDR3 is CASSQDGLSNQPQHF. CDR3 nucleotides: TGTGCCAGCAGCCAAGACGGTCTGAGCAATCAGCCCCAGCATTTT.

The CDR3 protein is CASSYSQGVGQPQHF. The CDR3 DNA reads as TGTGCCAGCAGTTACTCCCAGGGCGTGGGTCAGCCCCAGCATTTT. The rearrangement links TRBV6-6 to TRBJ1-5, with D perhaps matching TRBD1 (5 bases). Looked up from germline, CDR1 is MNHNY and CDR2 is SVGAGI (reference sequence). The V end lost 0 bases, the J end lost 6 bases, and 12 bases lay between the germline ends. The CDR3 consists of 15 residues.

This chain joins TRBV7-6 and TRBJ2-7, with TRBD1 as a possible D gene (6 bases). There are 14 residues in the CDR3. Germline CDR1 and CDR2: SGHVS and FNYEAQ. Trimming stripped 4 bases from V and 4 bases from J, with 14 bases between. As DNA, the CDR3 is TGTGCCAGCAGCTCCGGGACACAATATTACGAGCAGTACTTC. This encodes CASSSGTQYYEQYF.

The chain employs TRBV19 and TRBJ1-6; a weak D match, TRBD1 (6 bases). V was pared by 4 bases and J by 4 bases, with 20 bases between. Germline V CDR1 and CDR2: LNHDA, SQIVND (reference sequence). The length of the CDR3 is 18 residues. CDR3 sequence reads: CASSTLRARQGYNSPLHF. CDR3 nucleotides: TGTGCCAGTAGTACCCTGAGGGCCCGGCAGGGGTATAATTCACCCCTCCACTTT.